Below are 2 T cell receptor beta chains sequenced from a single sample in a study of vaccination effects on CD4 cells after COVID-19. Sequencing was performed with immunoSEQ multiplex PCR; in TCRdb, only in-frame clones are kept and a portion is missing. Here the sample spans 55,000 to 80,000 clones, roughly 80% being singletons. Ahead of sequencing, the ViraFEST assay grew antigen-specific CD4+ T cells using viral peptide pools. Cells that had been cultured for about 10 days were the source of isolated CD4+ T cells. Vaccine recipients lacked prior SARS-CoV-2 infection and had negative nucleocapsid antibodies. Antigens for these TCRs are unknown. The input for sequencing was CD4+ T cells from PBMCs cultured with SARS-CoV-2 spike peptides, taken before COVID-19 vaccination. Receptor source: a human donor who received a COVID-19 vaccine.

The V and J genes are TRBV18 and TRBJ2-2; 8 bases match TRBD1. Germline CDR1 is KGHSH and CDR2 is LQKENI. The ends lost 5 bases at V and 0 bases at J; junction bases unmatched: 2. This CDR3 is 15 amino acids long. The CDR3 sequence: CASSGQGTNTGELFF. As DNA, the CDR3 is TGTGCCAGCTCAGGACAGGGAACGAACACCGGGGAGCTGTTTTTT.

The chain combines TRBV5-1 with TRBJ2-1; weak D call: TRBD2 (6 bases). The CDR3 is 15 amino acids. V lost 3 bases to trimming and J lost 6 bases, with 16 bases between them. The germline CDR1 and CDR2 sequences are SGHRS and YFSETQ. The CDR3 DNA sequence: TGCGCCAGCAGCTGGGGCGGGGTGGGATTCAATGAGCAGTTCTTC. Amino acid sequence: CASSWGGVGFNEQFF.